This T cell receptor beta chain was recorded in a study of cytomegalovirus exposure and HLA in healthy donors. Overall study results and limits: Evidence from a later analysis indicated that most CMV-associated TCR beta chains looked HLA-restricted. Some TCR beta chains (roughly 160 of them) were listed as cytomegalovirus-associated.

Remarks on this clone: Antigen unknown.

The PCR ran on 60 Vbeta and 13 Jbeta primers. The assay was immunoSEQ multiplex PCR, and TCRdb's table has in-frame clones only and misses some. The listing records about 120,000 clones. The length of the CDR3 is 15 residues. V lost 1 base and J lost 4; bases outside the gene matches: 5. CDR1 is LGHNA and CDR2 is YSLEER in the germline V gene. This receptor was obtained from a man aged 18 to 35 in good health and CMV-seronegative. The gene calls are TRBV4-3 and TRBJ2-7, with 9 bases aligning to TRBD1. The sample was PBMCs. The CDR3 here is CASSQGDRGFYEQYF. Written as DNA, the CDR3 is TGCGCCAGCAGCCAAGGTGACAGGGGGTTTTACGAGCAGTACTTC.